This T cell receptor beta chain was identified during a study of cytomegalovirus exposure and HLA in healthy donors. On the study more broadly: Roughly 80 million unique TCRs from HLA-typed donors were held in an early data release.

A multiplex PCR was run with 60 Vbeta primers and 13 Jbeta primers. Sequencing was performed with immunoSEQ multiplex PCR; in TCRdb, only in-frame clones are kept and a portion is missing. The sample lists approximately 180,000 clones; approximately 70% were seen once. The germline V gene has CDR1 MNHEY and CDR2 SVGAGI. The CDR3 runs 16 residues. V was cut by 0 bases and J by 1 base, with 12 bases left in between. The specimen sequenced was PBMCs. The TCR was taken from a human donor in good health. V and J are TRBV6-5 and TRBJ1-2; D possibly corresponds to TRBD1 (6 bases). CDR3 sequence reads: CASSYSRQDVNYGYTF. DNA of the CDR3: TGTGCCAGCAGTTACTCCCGACAGGATGTTAACTATGGCTACACCTTC.